This section outlines one T cell receptor (beta chain) sequence together with its context. This clone showed up just once. Its antigen is not yet known. Base-call qualities are not available, and no considerably larger clone is one nucleotide away. One collaborating source in Seattle enrolled patients during active infection and followed them longitudinally through the course of disease. The collaborating institutions used their own protocols to collect whole blood in K2EDTA tubes. Collaborator samples were shipped for TCRbeta analysis as frozen whole blood, isolated PBMCs, or DNA extracted from either sample type. This specimen belongs to a study of blood T cell repertoires in COVID-19 (dated by TCRdb to 2020 to 2021). Context from the whole study: The collaborator samples originated in the United States, Italy and Spain and spanned the acute and convalescent phases of COVID-19. The prospective study material was composed of cDNA or gDNA derived from T cells, B-cell-depleted T cells, or PBMCs. The samples were drawn from two sources: the first 160 participants of the ongoing ImmuneRACE study, and over 1,000 subjects contributed by 6 global collaborators. The repertoires were released in a freely available public database meant as a resource for research on the immune response to SARS-CoV-2. Subjects who had been exposed to COVID-19, were actively infected with it, or had recovered from it provided the deeply sampled blood TCRbeta repertoires that made up the dataset. HLA class I and class II types, where available, came from metadata supplied by the sample provider rather than from assay-based typing. Nearly every sample came with metadata listing a de-identified subject ID, COVID-19 status, age in years and sex.

Reading from cysteine to phenylalanine, the CDR3 counts 15 amino acids. Just CDR3 DNA is preserved here, 45 bases in frame from base 1. Trimming accounts for 5 bases at V and 4 bases at J, while the number of junction bases matched to no gene is 9. The germline V gene sets CDR1 to MNHEY and CDR2 to SVGEGT. Study-wide conclusions, independent of this receptor: The amount of clinical and demographic metadata varied by source and participant and was provided uncurated.

TCRbeta CDR3 regions were amplified from genomic DNA using the immunoSEQ Assay, a bias-controlled multiplex PCR. In the original analysis: The number of nucleated cells in each sample was estimated by amplification of reference gene primers within the assay. To quantify the absolute abundance of each unique TCRbeta CDR3 rearrangement, sequence reads were collapsed and filtered. For each sample, productive Simpson clonality was calculated by taking the square root of Simpson's diversity index across productive rearrangements. TCRdb carries this immuneACCESS record with in-frame sequences only. Its versions omit some clonotypes, under half of them owing to an unresolved V gene in the studies checked, with the rest unexplained. V and J calls plus clone size are reproduced from that table; the DNA served to infer D and trimming. Within this sample are hundreds of thousands of clones, with 83% of them counted one time only. Clones ranked in the top ten supply 1.3% of the sample.

The receptor comes from a woman aged 25 to 39 with COVID-19, enrolled during active disease. Material: peripheral blood. The receptor chain draws on TRBV6-2 or TRBV6-3 and TRBJ2-3; 7 of the junction bases match TRBD2. The DNA sequence reads TGTGCCAGCAGTCGATTGACTAGCAGACCAGATACGCAGTATTTT. Translation gives CASSRLTSRPDTQYF.